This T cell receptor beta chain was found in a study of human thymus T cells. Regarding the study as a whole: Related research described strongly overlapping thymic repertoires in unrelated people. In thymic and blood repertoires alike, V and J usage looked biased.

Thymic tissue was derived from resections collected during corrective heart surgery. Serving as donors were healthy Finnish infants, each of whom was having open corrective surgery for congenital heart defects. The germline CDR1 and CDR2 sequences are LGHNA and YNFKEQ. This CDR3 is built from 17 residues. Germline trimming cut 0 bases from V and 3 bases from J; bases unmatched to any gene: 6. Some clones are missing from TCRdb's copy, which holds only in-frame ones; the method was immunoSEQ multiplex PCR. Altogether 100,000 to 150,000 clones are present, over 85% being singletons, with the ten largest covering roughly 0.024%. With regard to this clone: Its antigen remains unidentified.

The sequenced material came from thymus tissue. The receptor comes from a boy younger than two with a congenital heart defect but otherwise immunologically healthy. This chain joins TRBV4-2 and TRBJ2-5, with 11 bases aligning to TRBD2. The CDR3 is CASSQDHRSGGEETQYF. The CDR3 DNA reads TGTGCCAGCAGCCAAGATCATCGTAGCGGGGGGGAAGAGACCCAGTACTTC.